The 10 T cell receptor beta chains below were found in one sample sequenced in a study of vaccination effects on CD4 cells after COVID-19. Their specific antigens are unknown. Once cultured for around 11 days, the cells underwent separation to obtain CD4+ T cells. Using immunoSEQ multiplex PCR, the repertoire was profiled, and TCRdb retains in-frame clones only, with some absent. The sample has 50,000 to 70,000 clones, just over 70% seen once. The sequences come from CD4+ T cells from PBMCs cultured without peptide, collected before COVID-19 vaccination. The receptors come from a human donor who had a prior SARS-CoV-2 infection.

This chain links TRBV4-2 with TRBJ1-5; D unresolved. The CDR3 runs to 16 residues. Germline V gives CDR1 LGHNA, CDR2 YNFKEQ. Trimming pared 1 base from V and 4 bases from J, leaving 14 bases between. The CDR3 nucleotides read TGTGCCAGCAGCCAAGTATGGGCAGAACGAAATCAGCCCCAGCATTTT. Its translation is CASSQVWAERNQPQHF.

V usage is TRBV12-3 or TRBV12-4 and J usage is TRBJ2-5; D possibly corresponds to TRBD2 (6 bases). Trimming removed 5 bases at V and 7 bases at J, with 14 bases between. There are 13 residues in the CDR3. The CDR3 is CASSPWAGGTQYF. The CDR3 DNA follows: TGTGCCAGCAGTCCCTGGGCCGGGGGGACCCAGTACTTC.

This sequence joins TRBV6-2 or TRBV6-3 and TRBJ1-1; 8 bases align to TRBD1. Trimming took 4 bases from V and 0 from J; bases not matched to a gene: 4. CDR3 size: 15 residues. Germline V gene data show CDR1 as MNHEY and CDR2 as SVGEGT. The CDR3 loop is CASSSQGAVNTEAFF. The CDR3 coding sequence is TGTGCCAGCAGTTCGCAGGGGGCTGTGAACACTGAAGCTTTCTTT.

The V call is TRBV24-1, the J call TRBJ2-5; D might be TRBD1 or TRBD2, each matching 5 bases. The CDR3 sequence is 18 residues long. The germline V gene has CDR1 KGHDR and CDR2 SFDVKD. Trimming pared 3 bases from V and 2 bases from J, leaving 21 bases between. The CDR3 DNA follows: TGTGCCACCAGTGATCCGGGTCCGGGACGGAGCAATCAAGAGACCCAGTACTTC. Protein product: CATSDPGPGRSNQETQYF.

The CDR3 DNA reads TGTGCCAGCAGTGAAGTAAGCGAGGGAGATGAGCAGTACTTC. The encoded protein is CASSEVSEGDEQYF. This chain links TRBV6-1 with TRBJ2-7, with D perhaps matching TRBD2 (5 bases). Between the trimmed V and J ends, which lost 1 base and 7 bases, there was a span of 14 bases. The CDR3 consists of 14 residues. The germline V gene encodes CDR1 MNHNS and CDR2 SASEGT.

This clone occurred a few times. The gene calls are TRBV6-1 and TRBJ1-1; D is uncertain. V was cut by 2 bases and J by 6 bases, with 13 bases left in between. The CDR3 is made up of 14 amino acids. Germline CDR1 is MNHNS and CDR2 is SASEGT. The CDR3, as DNA: TGTGCCAGCAGTGAACCCCGGGGAGCTGCTGAAGCTTTCTTT. Translation: CASSEPRGAAEAFF.

This chain links TRBV19 with TRBJ2-3; 12 positions match TRBD2. The CDR3 length is 14 residues. J was trimmed by 2 bases and V by 8 bases; bases with no gene match: 2. Germline V gives CDR1 LNHDA, CDR2 SQIVND (reference sequence). The CDR3 region is CASGLAGITDTQYF. CDR3 in DNA: TGTGCCAGTGGACTAGCGGGGATCACAGATACGCAGTATTTT.

The chain links TRBV24-1 to TRBJ2-7; 9 bases line up with TRBD1. V was pared by 4 bases and J by 0 bases, with 3 bases of the junction left unmatched. This CDR3 is 15 amino acids long. Germline assignment: CDR1 KGHDR and CDR2 SFDVKD. DNA for the CDR3: TGTGCCACCAGTGACACAGGGGGCAACTCCTACGAGCAGTACTTC. Protein sequence: CATSDTGGNSYEQYF.

This chain joins TRBV7-2 and TRBJ1-2; tentative D call: TRBD1 (6 bases). Germline CDR1 SGHTA, CDR2 FQGNSA. The V end lost 2 bases, the J end lost 3 bases, and 10 bases lay between the germline ends. The CDR3 loop spans 14 amino acids. This CDR3 reads CASSLPGEDYGYTF. In DNA form, the CDR3 reads TGTGCCAGCAGCTTACCAGGGGAGGACTATGGCTACACCTTC.

The rearrangement joins TRBV28 to TRBJ2-5; the D gene is possibly TRBD1 (5 bases). Germline CDR1 and CDR2: MDHEN and SYDVKM. The germline V and J ends were trimmed by 6 bases and 0 bases, with 14 bases remaining between them. This CDR3 contains 15 residues. The CDR3 nucleotides are TGTGCCAGCAGCCCGGGTAGGGGCCACCAAGAGACCCAGTACTTC. Translated, it gives CASSPGRGHQETQYF.